The 6 T cell receptor beta chains reported below all come from one sample, sequenced in a study of cytomegalovirus exposure and HLA in healthy donors. Vbeta (60) and Jbeta (13) primers were used in the PCR. Data came from immunoSEQ multiplex PCR; TCRdb stores just in-frame clones and leaves some out. The profile covers around 150,000 clones, with about 75% appearing a single time and over 2% taken by the ten largest. The sample consisted of PBMCs. Receptor source: a female donor in good health and CMV-seronegative.

The count of this clone is one. V usage is TRBV7-3 and J usage is TRBJ1-6; 8 bases fit TRBD1. The CDR3 is 15 amino acids. Germline loops: CDR1 SGHTA, CDR2 FQGTGA. Trimming cost V 2 bases and J 8 bases; bases outside gene matches: 5. The CDR3 DNA sequence: TGTGCCAGCAGCTTAGGGACAGGCGTTCATTCACCCCTCCACTTT. Encoded protein: CASSLGTGVHSPLHF.

The chain is built from TRBV30 and TRBJ2-7, with TRBD1 as a possible D gene (6 bases). The CDR3 consists of 12 residues. Germline lookup yields CDR1 GTSNPN and CDR2 SVGIG (reference sequence). Trimming shortened V by 3 bases and J by 9 bases, and 15 bases separated the two germline ends. This CDR3 is CAWSNRVSAQYF. Here the CDR3 DNA reads TGTGCCTGGAGCAACAGGGTGAGTGCGCAGTACTTC.

The V call is TRBV19, the J call TRBJ2-2; D gene unclear. V was shortened by 3 bases and J by 5 bases, with 13 bases between the two germline ends. The length of the CDR3 is 15 residues. Germline V gives CDR1 LNHDA, CDR2 SQIVND (reference sequence). The CDR3 is CASSIRVIGTGELFF. Written as DNA, the CDR3 is TGTGCCAGTAGTATTCGAGTCATCGGGACCGGGGAGCTGTTTTTT.

The V gene is TRBV5-1, the J gene TRBJ1-2; D is unresolved. Trimming shortened V by 0 bases and J by 6 bases, and 9 bases separated the two germline ends. The CDR3 has 13 residues. CDR1 and CDR2 from the germline V gene are SGHRS and YFSETQ. CDR3: CASSLGWEDGYTF. DNA of the CDR3: TGCGCCAGCAGCTTGGGGTGGGAGGATGGCTACACCTTC.

The V and J genes are TRBV7-3 and TRBJ2-7; D uncertain. CDR1 SGHTA and CDR2 FQGTGA come from the germline V gene. This CDR3 spans 13 amino acids. Trimming cost V 0 bases and J 4 bases, with 7 bases left between them. Here the CDR3 reads CASSLTSRYEQYF. CDR3 bases: TGTGCCAGCAGCTTAACATCTAGGTACGAGCAGTACTTC.

This chain links TRBV11-2 with TRBJ2-7; 10 bases align to TRBD2. Per the germline V gene, CDR1 is SGHAT and CDR2 is FQNNGV. The CDR3 consists of 15 residues. Trimming took 6 bases from V and 2 from J; bases not matched to a gene: 7. The CDR3 spells CASSFSGGSAYEQYF. The CDR3 DNA sequence: TGTGCCAGCAGTTTTAGCGGGGGGTCTGCCTACGAGCAGTACTTC.